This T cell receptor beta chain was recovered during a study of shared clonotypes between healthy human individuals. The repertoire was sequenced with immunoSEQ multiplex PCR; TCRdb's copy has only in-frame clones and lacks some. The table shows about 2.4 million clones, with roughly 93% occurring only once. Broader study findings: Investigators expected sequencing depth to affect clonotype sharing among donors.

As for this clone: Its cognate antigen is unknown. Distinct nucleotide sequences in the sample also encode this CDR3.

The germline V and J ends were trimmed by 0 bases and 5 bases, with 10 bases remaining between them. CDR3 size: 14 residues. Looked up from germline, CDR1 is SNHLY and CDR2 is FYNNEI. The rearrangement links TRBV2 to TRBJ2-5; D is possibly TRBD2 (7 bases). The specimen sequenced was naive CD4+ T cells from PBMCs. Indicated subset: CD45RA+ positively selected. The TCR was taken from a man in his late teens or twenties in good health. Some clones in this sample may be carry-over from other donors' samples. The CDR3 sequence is CASSEAGGGETQYF. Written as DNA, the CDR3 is TGTGCCAGCAGTGAAGCGGGAGGGGGGGAGACCCAGTACTTC.